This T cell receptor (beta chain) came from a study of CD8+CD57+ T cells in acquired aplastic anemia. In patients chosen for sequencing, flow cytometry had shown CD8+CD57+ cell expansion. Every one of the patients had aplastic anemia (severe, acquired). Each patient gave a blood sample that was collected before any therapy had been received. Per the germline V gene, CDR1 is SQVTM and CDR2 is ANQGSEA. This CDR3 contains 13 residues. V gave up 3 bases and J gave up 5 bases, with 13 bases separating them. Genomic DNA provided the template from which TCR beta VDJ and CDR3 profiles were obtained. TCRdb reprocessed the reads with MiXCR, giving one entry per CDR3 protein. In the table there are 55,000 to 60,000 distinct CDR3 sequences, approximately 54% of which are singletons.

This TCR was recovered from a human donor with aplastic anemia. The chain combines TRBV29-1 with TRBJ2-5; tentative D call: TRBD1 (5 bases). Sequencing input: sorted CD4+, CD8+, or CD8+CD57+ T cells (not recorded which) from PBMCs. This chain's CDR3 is CSVESRAGETQYF. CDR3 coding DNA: TGCAGCGTTGAGTCCAGGGCTGGTGAGACCCAGTACTTC.